The 9 T cell receptor beta chains in this list originate from one sample, sequenced in a study of blood T cell repertoires in COVID-19. Measured with immunoSEQ multiplex PCR; TCRdb has only the in-frame clones, and not every one. The sample consists of tens of thousands of clones, 80% to 85% of them appearing once. The specimen was peripheral blood. These receptors all come from a woman over 75 with acute or convalescent COVID-19.

The rearrangement uses TRBV19 and TRBJ1-2; a possible D gene is TRBD1 (6 bases). Per germline, CDR1 LNHDA and CDR2 SQIVND (reference sequence). Deletions cut 7 bases from V and 4 bases from J, with 16 bases between. This CDR3 is 14 amino acids long. The CDR3 DNA follows: TGTGCCAGTACCCCTCGGGGGGCGGGCTATGGCTACACCTTC. This translates into CASTPRGAGYGYTF.

The gene calls are TRBV7-2 and TRBJ1-1; 9 nucleotides agree with TRBD1. The length of the CDR3 is 14 residues. V shed 5 bases and J 5 bases; nucleotides not matched to a gene: 6. Germline V CDR1 and CDR2: SGHTA, FQGNSA. CDR3 amino acids: CASSAKGQGTEAFF. As DNA, the CDR3 is TGTGCCAGCAGCGCAAAGGGACAGGGAACTGAAGCTTTCTTT.

V is TRBV19 and J is TRBJ1-1; no clear D. V was cut by 6 bases and J by 2 bases, with 10 bases left in between. Germline loops: CDR1 LNHDA, CDR2 SQIVND (reference sequence). The CDR3 length is 13 residues. The CDR3 here is CASSSGPNTEAFF. The CDR3 region has the DNA TGTGCCAGTAGCTCAGGCCCCAACACTGAAGCTTTCTTT.

This sequence joins TRBV5-1 and TRBJ2-7; 7 bases agree with TRBD1. J lost 2 bases, V lost 4 bases, and 9 bases had no gene match. Germline loops: CDR1 SGHRS, CDR2 YFSETQ. The CDR3 runs to 15 residues. The CDR3 DNA is TGCGCCAGCAGCCCGCGACAGGGTACCCCCTACGAGCAGTACTTC. Amino acids: CASSPRQGTPYEQYF.

The V gene is TRBV4-2, the J gene TRBJ2-7, with 10 bases lining up with TRBD1. The CDR3 is made up of 19 amino acids. From germline, CDR1 is LGHNA and CDR2 YNFKEQ. J was trimmed by 5 bases and V by 0 bases; bases with no gene match: 16. This chain's CDR3 is CASSQDRPQLGQGRNEQYF. The CDR3 coding sequence is TGTGCCAGCAGCCAAGATCGGCCGCAACTGGGACAGGGGAGAAACGAGCAGTACTTC.

The chain is built from TRBV6-1 and TRBJ2-6, with D possibly TRBD2 on 5 matching bases. Trimming left V 3 bases short and J 2 bases short, with 17 bases between. Germline CDR1 is MNHNS and CDR2 is SASEGT. This CDR3 has 18 residues. CDR3 amino acids: CASSDRGETSAGANVLTF. The CDR3 DNA reads TGTGCCAGCAGTGATCGGGGAGAGACGTCCGCTGGGGCCAACGTCCTGACTTTC.

In its sample, this clone was seen once. This chain connects TRBV4-1 to TRBJ1-3; D call uncertain. The CDR3 extends over 17 amino acids. The germline V gene has CDR1 MGHRA and CDR2 YSYEKL. Deletions cut 0 bases from V and 1 base from J, with 13 bases between. This CDR3 is CASSQDAVLGSGNTIYF. The CDR3 DNA reads TGCGCCAGCAGCCAAGATGCGGTACTAGGTTCTGGAAACACCATATATTTT.

The rearrangement uses TRBV27 and TRBJ2-1; weak D call: TRBD2 (5 bases). Trimming left V 5 bases short and J 5 bases short, with 19 bases between. The V gene's germline CDR1 is MNHEY and CDR2 SMNVEV (reference sequence). The CDR3 length is 16 residues. CDR3 sequence: CASSSILVPTNNEQFF. The CDR3 region has the DNA TGTGCCAGCAGTAGTATACTAGTACCCACGAACAATGAGCAGTTCTTC.

The rearrangement links TRBV6-2 or TRBV6-3 to TRBJ2-1, with 7 nucleotides matching TRBD2. J lost 7 bases, V lost 4 bases, and 10 bases had no gene match. This CDR3 spans 15 amino acids. Germline values: CDR1 MNHEY, CDR2 SVGEGT. The DNA for the CDR3 is TGTGCCAGCAGTTTTGGGGGGGGGTCAGGGAATGAGCAGTTCTTC. As protein: CASSFGGGSGNEQFF.